This T cell receptor beta chain is from a study of post-analysis software for immune sequencing data. Across the whole study: Disease trajectories encompassed relapsing-remitting, secondary progressive and progressive-relapsing multiple sclerosis. Whole-study findings and limits: F-measure co-clustering was strong for batch-matched samples. There was significantly lower normalized Chao1 diversity in multiple sclerosis patients than in controls. In patients, a few TRBV segments were more frequent than in controls, with TRBV5-6, TRBV5-1 and TRBV20-1 among them.

CDR3 size: 17 residues. With 0 bases removed from V and 4 bases from J, the gap between germline ends came to 18 bases. The germline V gene has CDR1 LGHNA and CDR2 YSLEER. The TCR beta cDNA libraries carried unique molecular identifiers. TCRdb reprocessed the PCR reads with MiXCR, giving one entry per CDR3 protein. The sample has approximately 770,000 distinct CDR3 sequences, around 45% seen once; the top ten hold 4.9%. In this sample, this clonotype turned up a few times. Its antigen is undetermined. The TCR sequence derives from a girl aged 10-17 years with multiple sclerosis. Sequenced sample: blood. J is TRBJ1-2 and V is TRBV4-3; perhaps TRBD1 as D (5 bases). The CDR3 DNA reads as TGCGCCAGCAGCCAAGAAGGCCCCCACTCCGGGGGCTATGGCTACACCTTC. It specifies CASSQEGPHSGGYGYTF.